This TCR beta chain was identified in a study of ipilimumab plus nivolumab after autologous stem cell transplantation. Turning to the study itself: Median doses per patient: roughly five ipilimumab, about 8 nivolumab. Both relapsed and primary refractory DLBCL were included.

The protocol was immunoSEQ multiplex PCR, while the TCRdb copy is restricted to in-frame clones and leaves out a portion. The sample shows 15,000 to 20,000 clones, roughly 80% of them seen only once. V was clipped by 8 bases and J by 1 base, with 2 bases between them. CDR3 length equals 10 residues. Checkpoint therapy with ipilimumab 1 mg/kg began 14 to 28 days after transplant. Patients received nivolumab 3 mg/kg at weeks 1, 4, 7, 10, then fortnightly to week 26. The V and J genes are TRBV23-1 and TRBJ2-5; D unclear. TRBV23-1 is identified as an open reading frame with a role that is uncertain. The clonotype originates from a male donor with diffuse large B-cell lymphoma. Sequencing was performed on PBMCs, taken in a trial of ipilimumab plus nivolumab as post-transplant consolidation. In DNA form, the CDR3 reads TGCGCCAGCGCCCAAGAGACCCAGTACTTC. Its protein is CASAQETQYF.